This T cell receptor (beta chain) was found in a study of Tregs in tolerant kidney transplant recipients. Whole-study results and caveats: The small number of patients limits these findings pending further validation. Activated donor B cell expansion appeared to reveal the most relevant donor-specific TCRbeta repertoire. Biological reproducibility was not directly addressed, but technical replication error appeared minimal.

CD4+CD25+CD127- Tregs, CD4+CD25- non-Tregs, CD4 and CD8 cells were sorted. Only in-frame clones appear in the TCRdb table, and some are missing; sequencing was by immunoSEQ multiplex PCR. The sample has 68,000 or so clones, roughly 84% seen once; the top ten hold about 4.5%. The CDR3 covers 11 residues. Germline values: CDR1 MNHEY, CDR2 SVGAGI. V was trimmed by 5 bases and J by 1 base, leaving 2 bases between them. This clone came up a few times. Antigen specificity is unknown. The V and J genes are TRBV6-5 and TRBJ1-1, with D hard to call. The sequence was obtained from a human donor in good health. Sequencing used CD4+ T cells from blood. The CDR3 nucleotides read TGTGCCAGCAGTAGGAACACTGAAGCTTTCTTT. Its protein product is CASSRNTEAFF.